This paragraph covers one T cell receptor beta chain sequence. This sample is part of a study of cytomegalovirus exposure and HLA in healthy donors. The CDR3 spans 16 residues. CDR1 is MNHEY and CDR2 is SVGAGI in the germline V gene. Losses at the gene ends were 4 bases for V and 1 base for J; bases not matched to a gene: 8. Vbeta (60) and Jbeta (13) primers were used in the PCR. Sequencing used immunoSEQ multiplex PCR; TCRdb keeps in-frame clones, though not all of them. The sample lists about 190,000 clones; roughly 80% were seen once. Material: PBMCs. This clonotype was obtained from a man aged 35 to 55 in good health and CMV-seropositive. The J gene is TRBJ2-3, the V gene TRBV6-5; TRBD1 matches at 7 bases. The CDR3 loop reads CASSSGQIPGTDTQYF. DNA of the CDR3: TGTGCCAGCAGTTCGGGACAGATACCAGGCACAGATACGCAGTATTTT.